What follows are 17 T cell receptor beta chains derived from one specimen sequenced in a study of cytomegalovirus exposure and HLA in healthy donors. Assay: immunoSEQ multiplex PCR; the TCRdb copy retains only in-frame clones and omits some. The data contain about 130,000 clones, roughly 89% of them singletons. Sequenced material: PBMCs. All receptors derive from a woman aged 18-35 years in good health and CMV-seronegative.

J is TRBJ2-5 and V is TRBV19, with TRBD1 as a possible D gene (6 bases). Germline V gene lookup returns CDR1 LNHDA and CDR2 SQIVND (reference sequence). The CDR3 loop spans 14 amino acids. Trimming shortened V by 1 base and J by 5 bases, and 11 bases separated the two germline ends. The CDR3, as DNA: TGTGCCAGTAGTATAGGGCAGGGGACGGAGACCCAGTACTTC. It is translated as CASSIGQGTETQYF.

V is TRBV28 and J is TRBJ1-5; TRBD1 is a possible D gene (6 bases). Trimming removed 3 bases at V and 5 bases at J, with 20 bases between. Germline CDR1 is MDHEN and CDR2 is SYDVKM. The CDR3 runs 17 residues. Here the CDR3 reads CASSLGSGVTGHQPQHF. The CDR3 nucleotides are TGTGCCAGCAGTTTGGGTTCAGGGGTTACTGGGCATCAGCCCCAGCATTTT.

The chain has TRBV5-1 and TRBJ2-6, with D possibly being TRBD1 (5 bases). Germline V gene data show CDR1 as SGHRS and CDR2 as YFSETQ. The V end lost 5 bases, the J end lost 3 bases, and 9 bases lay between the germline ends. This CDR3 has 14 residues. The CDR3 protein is CASRAQGGANVLTF. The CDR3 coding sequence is TGCGCCAGCAGGGCGCAGGGTGGGGCCAACGTCCTGACTTTC.

For the CDR3, the DNA is TGCGCCAGCAGCTTAGGACAGCCAGTGAACACTGAAGCTTTCTTT. It specifies CASSLGQPVNTEAFF. The gene calls are TRBV5-1 and TRBJ1-1; D might be TRBD1 (6 bases). CDR3 length: 15 residues. Trimming shortened V by 2 bases and J by 0 bases, and 11 bases separated the two germline ends. Germline lookup yields CDR1 SGHRS and CDR2 YFSETQ.

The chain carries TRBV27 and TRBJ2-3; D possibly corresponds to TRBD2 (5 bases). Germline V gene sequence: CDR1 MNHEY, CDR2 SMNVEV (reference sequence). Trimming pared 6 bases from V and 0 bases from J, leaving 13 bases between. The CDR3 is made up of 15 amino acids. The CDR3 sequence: CASRRVQASTDTQYF. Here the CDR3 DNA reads TGTGCCAGCAGGAGGGTACAAGCGAGCACAGATACGCAGTATTTT.

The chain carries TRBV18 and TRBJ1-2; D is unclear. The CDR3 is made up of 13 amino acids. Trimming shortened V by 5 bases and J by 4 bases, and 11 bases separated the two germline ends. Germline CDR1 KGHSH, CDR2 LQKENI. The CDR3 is CASSSNSLYGYTF. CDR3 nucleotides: TGTGCCAGCTCATCTAACTCTCTCTATGGCTACACCTTC.

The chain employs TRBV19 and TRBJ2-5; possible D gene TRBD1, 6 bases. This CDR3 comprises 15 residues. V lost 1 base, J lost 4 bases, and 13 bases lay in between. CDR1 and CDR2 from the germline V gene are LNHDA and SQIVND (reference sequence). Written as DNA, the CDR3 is TGTGCCAGTAGTATAGCGCGGCAGGGGAGAGAGACCCAGTACTTC. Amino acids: CASSIARQGRETQYF.

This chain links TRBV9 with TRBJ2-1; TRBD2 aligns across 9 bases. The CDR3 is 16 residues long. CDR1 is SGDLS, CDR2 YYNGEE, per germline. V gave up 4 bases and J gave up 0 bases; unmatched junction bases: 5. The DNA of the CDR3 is TGTGCCAGCAGCCCGACTAGCGGTAGCTCCTACAATGAGCAGTTCTTC. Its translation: CASSPTSGSSYNEQFF.

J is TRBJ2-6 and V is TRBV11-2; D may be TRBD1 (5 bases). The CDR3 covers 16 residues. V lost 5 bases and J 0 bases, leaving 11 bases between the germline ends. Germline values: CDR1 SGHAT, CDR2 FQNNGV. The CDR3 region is CASSDPRDSGANVLTF. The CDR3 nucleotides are TGTGCCAGCAGCGACCCCAGGGACTCTGGGGCCAACGTCCTGACTTTC.

DNA for the CDR3: TGTGCCAGCAGCGAGCCCTTAGGGGGCGGTGAAAAACTGTTTTTT. Its translation: CASSEPLGGGEKLFF. The chain links TRBV28 to TRBJ1-4; 7 bases map to TRBD1. CDR3 length: 15 residues. Germline CDR1 is MDHEN and CDR2 is SYDVKM. Unmatched junction bases numbered 11, after V lost 6 bases and J lost 7 bases.

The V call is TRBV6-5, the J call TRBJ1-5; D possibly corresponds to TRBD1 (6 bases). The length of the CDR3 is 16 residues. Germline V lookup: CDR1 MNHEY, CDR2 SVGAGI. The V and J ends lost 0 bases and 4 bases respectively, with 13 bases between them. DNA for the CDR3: TGTGCCAGCAGTTACTCAAGAAGTGGACAGAATCAGCCCCAGCATTTT. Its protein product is CASSYSRSGQNQPQHF.

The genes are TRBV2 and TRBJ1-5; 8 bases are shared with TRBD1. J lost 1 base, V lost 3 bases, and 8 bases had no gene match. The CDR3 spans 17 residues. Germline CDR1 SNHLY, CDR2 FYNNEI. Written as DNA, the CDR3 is TGTGCCAGCAGTGAGAGGACAGGGAAGGGGAGCAATCAGCCCCAGCATTTT. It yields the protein CASSERTGKGSNQPQHF.

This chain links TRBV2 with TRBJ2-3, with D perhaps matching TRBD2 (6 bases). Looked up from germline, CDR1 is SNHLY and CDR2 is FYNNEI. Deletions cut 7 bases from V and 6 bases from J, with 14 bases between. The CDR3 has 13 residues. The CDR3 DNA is TGTGCCAGCAAGGAGGGGCGGACGGATACGCAGTATTTT. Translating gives CASKEGRTDTQYF.

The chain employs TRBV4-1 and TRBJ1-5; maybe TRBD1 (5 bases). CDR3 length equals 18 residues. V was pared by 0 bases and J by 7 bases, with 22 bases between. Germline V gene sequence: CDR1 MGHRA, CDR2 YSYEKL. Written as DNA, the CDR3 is TGCGCCAGCAGCCAAGAAGGTAAGGGTCAGGGCCACGAACAGCCCCAGCATTTT. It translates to CASSQEGKGQGHEQPQHF.

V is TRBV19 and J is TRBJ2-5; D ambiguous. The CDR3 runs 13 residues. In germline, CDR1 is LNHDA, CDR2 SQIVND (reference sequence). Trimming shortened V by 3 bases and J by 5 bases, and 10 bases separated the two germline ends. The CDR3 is CASSIQDGETQYF. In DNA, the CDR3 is TGTGCCAGTAGTATCCAAGACGGGGAGACCCAGTACTTC.

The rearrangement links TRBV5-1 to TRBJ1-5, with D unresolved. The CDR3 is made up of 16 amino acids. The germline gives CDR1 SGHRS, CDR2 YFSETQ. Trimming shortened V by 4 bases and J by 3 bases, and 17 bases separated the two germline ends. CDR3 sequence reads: CASSLGSPADNQPQHF. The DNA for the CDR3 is TGCGCCAGCAGCCTCGGGTCCCCAGCGGACAATCAGCCCCAGCATTTT.

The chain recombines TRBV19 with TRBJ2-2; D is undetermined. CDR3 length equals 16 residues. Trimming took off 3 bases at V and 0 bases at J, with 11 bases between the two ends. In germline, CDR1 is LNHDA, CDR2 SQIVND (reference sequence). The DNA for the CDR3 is TGTGCCAGTAGTATCATGAGGTCCTCGAACACCGGGGAGCTGTTTTTT. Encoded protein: CASSIMRSSNTGELFF.